Listed below are T cell receptor beta chains from one sample, sequenced in a study of CD8 T cells in ankylosing spondylitis. TCRdb re-called the 5' RACE reads through MiXCR, storing one row per CDR3 protein. Of around 890,000 distinct CDR3 sequences in the sample, about 10% were seen once. The sequenced material came from blood, either unsorted or a sorted T cell fraction (not recorded which). The receptors originated from a male donor with ankylosing spondylitis. Both conserved end residues are part of each CDR3. The order of the fields is J gene, D gene, clone size, V gene, CDR3 protein, CDR3 DNA. D genes are given only for firm matches. Some rows have no size entry. The others give once, few or many, or a class for an expanded clone.

j_gene: TRBJ1-1
d_gene: -
abundance: -
v_gene: TRBV20-1
CDR3aa: CSARQGPANTEAFF
CDR3nt: TGCAGTGCTAGACAGGGACCGGCGAACACTGAAGCTTTCTTT

j_gene: TRBJ2-7
d_gene: -
abundance: few
v_gene: TRBV7-9
CDR3aa: CASSRRRGEEQYF
CDR3nt: TGTGCCAGCAGCCGGCGCAGGGGGGAAGAGCAGTACTTC

j_gene: TRBJ2-6
d_gene: -
abundance: few
v_gene: TRBV3-1
CDR3aa: CASSPQGVANVLTF
CDR3nt: TGTGCCAGCAGCCCCCAGGGTGTGGCCAACGTCCTGACTTTC

j_gene: TRBJ2-5
d_gene: -
abundance: many
v_gene: TRBV20-1
CDR3aa: CSARKDSAETQYF
CDR3nt: TGCAGTGCTAGAAAGGACAGCGCGGAGACCCAGTACTTC

j_gene: TRBJ2-7
d_gene: TRBD1
abundance: few
v_gene: TRBV28
CDR3aa: CASRDRGISYEQYF
CDR3nt: TGTGCCAGCAGAGACAGGGGGATCTCCTACGAGCAGTACTTC

j_gene: TRBJ2-6
d_gene: -
abundance: few
v_gene: TRBV6-1
CDR3aa: CAGRRTGSSGANVLTF
CDR3nt: TGTGCCGGGAGGAGGACGGGGAGCTCTGGGGCCAACGTCCTGACTTTC

j_gene: TRBJ2-1
d_gene: -
abundance: few
v_gene: TRBV20-1
CDR3aa: CSAHASATYNEQFF
CDR3nt: TGCAGTGCGCACGCTAGCGCAACCTACAATGAGCAGTTCTTC

j_gene: TRBJ1-1
d_gene: -
abundance: few
v_gene: TRBV29-1
CDR3aa: CSVAMSMNTEAFF
CDR3nt: TGCAGCGTTGCAATGAGCATGAACACTGAAGCTTTCTTT

j_gene: TRBJ1-3
d_gene: TRBD1
abundance: many
v_gene: TRBV5-1
CDR3aa: CASSSGTAGNTIYF
CDR3nt: TGCGCCAGCAGCTCGGGGACAGCTGGAAACACCATATATTTT

j_gene: TRBJ2-1
d_gene: -
abundance: many
v_gene: TRBV5-1
CDR3aa: CASSLKQGLLNEQFF
CDR3nt: TGCGCCAGCAGCTTGAAACAGGGTCTTTTGAATGAGCAGTTCTTC

j_gene: TRBJ2-4
d_gene: -
abundance: -
v_gene: TRBV4-3
CDR3aa: CASSHSRLLAKNIQYF
CDR3nt: TGCGCCAGCAGCCACTCCCGCTTACTAGCCAAAAACATTCAGTACTTC

j_gene: TRBJ2-3
d_gene: -
abundance: -
v_gene: TRBV5-1
CDR3aa: CASSGLGPTEDTQYF
CDR3nt: TGCGCCAGCAGCGGCCTTGGCCCCACGGAAGATACGCAGTATTTT

j_gene: TRBJ2-4
d_gene: TRBD1
abundance: -
v_gene: TRBV20-1
CDR3aa: CSAQTGGAPKNIQYF
CDR3nt: TGCAGTGCGCAGACAGGGGGCGCCCCCAAAAACATTCAGTACTTC

j_gene: TRBJ2-3
d_gene: -
abundance: many
v_gene: TRBV20-1
CDR3aa: CSATTYRATDTQYF
CDR3nt: TGCAGTGCAACCACCTACAGGGCCACAGATACGCAGTATTTT

j_gene: TRBJ2-7
d_gene: -
abundance: many
v_gene: TRBV15
CDR3aa: CATSRDRDSYEQYF
CDR3nt: TGTGCCACCAGCAGAGACAGGGACTCCTACGAGCAGTACTTC

j_gene: TRBJ1-1
d_gene: -
abundance: -
v_gene: TRBV5-4
CDR3aa: CASSFIGEGEAFF
CDR3nt: TGTGCCAGCAGCTTTATAGGGGAGGGTGAAGCTTTCTTT

j_gene: TRBJ1-1
d_gene: -
abundance: many
v_gene: TRBV20-1
CDR3aa: CSAREGATEAFF
CDR3nt: TGCAGTGCTAGAGAGGGGGCCACTGAAGCTTTCTTT

j_gene: TRBJ1-1
d_gene: TRBD1
abundance: few
v_gene: TRBV12-3/TRBV12-4
CDR3aa: CASSFRTGISTEAFF
CDR3nt: TGTGCCAGCAGTTTTAGGACAGGGATAAGCACTGAAGCTTTCTTT

j_gene: TRBJ2-7
d_gene: TRBD2
abundance: -
v_gene: TRBV29-1
CDR3aa: CSVERASGKGYEQYF
CDR3nt: TGCAGCGTTGAAAGGGCTAGCGGGAAGGGGTACGAGCAGTACTTC

j_gene: TRBJ1-1
d_gene: -
abundance: -
v_gene: TRBV29-1
CDR3aa: CSAILDVPTDEAFF
CDR3nt: TGCAGCGCAATTTTGGACGTACCCACAGATGAAGCTTTCTTT

j_gene: TRBJ2-2
d_gene: -
abundance: -
v_gene: TRBV5-5
CDR3aa: CASSLFYIDTGELFF
CDR3nt: TGTGCCAGCAGCTTGTTCTATATTGACACCGGGGAGCTGTTTTTT

j_gene: TRBJ1-5
d_gene: TRBD1
abundance: -
v_gene: TRBV20-1
CDR3aa: CSAIGTDQPQHF
CDR3nt: TGCAGTGCTATCGGGACAGATCAGCCCCAGCATTTT

j_gene: TRBJ1-4
d_gene: -
abundance: -
v_gene: TRBV7-2
CDR3aa: CASSLQISDEKLFF
CDR3nt: TGTGCCAGCAGCTTACAAATAAGCGATGAAAAACTGTTTTTT

j_gene: TRBJ1-2
d_gene: -
abundance: few
v_gene: TRBV10-3
CDR3aa: CATLQRSGGYGYTF
CDR3nt: TGTGCCACCCTACAGCGGTCGGGCGGCTATGGCTACACCTTC

j_gene: TRBJ1-5
d_gene: TRBD1
abundance: -
v_gene: TRBV20-1
CDR3aa: CSARDQGQPLRNQPQHF
CDR3nt: TGCAGTGCTAGAGATCAGGGACAGCCCCTCCGCAATCAGCCCCAGCATTTT

j_gene: TRBJ2-1
d_gene: -
abundance: many
v_gene: TRBV15
CDR3aa: CATSSLDPSSYNEQFF
CDR3nt: TGTGCCACCAGCAGCTTAGACCCGAGCTCCTACAATGAGCAGTTCTTC

j_gene: TRBJ1-1
d_gene: -
abundance: few
v_gene: TRBV12-3/TRBV12-4
CDR3aa: CASGEYNAEAFF
CDR3nt: TGTGCCAGCGGGGAGTATAACGCTGAAGCTTTCTTT

j_gene: TRBJ2-3
d_gene: -
abundance: many
v_gene: TRBV7-2
CDR3aa: CASSLGGNTDTQYF
CDR3nt: TGTGCCAGCAGCTTAGGGGGTAACACAGATACGCAGTATTTT

j_gene: TRBJ2-7
d_gene: TRBD2
abundance: few
v_gene: TRBV30
CDR3aa: CAWAGGEPYSYEQYF
CDR3nt: TGTGCCTGGGCTGGGGGGGAGCCGTACTCCTACGAGCAGTACTTC

j_gene: TRBJ2-3
d_gene: -
abundance: many
v_gene: TRBV20-1
CDR3aa: CSAREDTDTQYF
CDR3nt: TGCAGTGCTAGAGAAGACACAGATACGCAGTATTTT

j_gene: TRBJ2-4
d_gene: -
abundance: many
v_gene: TRBV20-1
CDR3aa: CSARPWGSTKNIQYF
CDR3nt: TGCAGTGCCCGGCCCTGGGGCAGTACAAAAAACATTCAGTACTTC

j_gene: TRBJ2-5
d_gene: TRBD2
abundance: -
v_gene: TRBV7-2
CDR3aa: CASSLRGTSGGRETQYF
CDR3nt: TGTGCCAGCAGCTTACGAGGGACTAGCGGGGGGCGTGAGACCCAGTACTTC

j_gene: TRBJ2-3
d_gene: TRBD2
abundance: few
v_gene: TRBV9
CDR3aa: CASSVAAGGPDTQYF
CDR3nt: TGTGCCAGCAGCGTAGCTGCGGGAGGGCCAGATACGCAGTATTTT

j_gene: TRBJ1-1
d_gene: TRBD1
abundance: few
v_gene: TRBV5-1
CDR3aa: CASSSTGAGGTEAFF
CDR3nt: TGCGCCAGCAGCTCGACAGGGGCTGGAGGTACTGAAGCTTTCTTT

j_gene: TRBJ1-2
d_gene: -
abundance: few
v_gene: TRBV7-2
CDR3aa: CASSLATDGNYGYTF
CDR3nt: TGTGCCAGCAGCTTAGCCACAGACGGAAACTATGGCTACACCTTC

j_gene: TRBJ2-5
d_gene: -
abundance: few
v_gene: TRBV12-3/TRBV12-4
CDR3aa: CASSLVGEIQETQYF
CDR3nt: TGTGCCAGCAGTTTAGTTGGGGAGATCCAAGAGACCCAGTACTTC

j_gene: TRBJ1-1
d_gene: TRBD1
abundance: -
v_gene: TRBV5-5
CDR3aa: CASSVGIPGQSRNTEAFF
CDR3nt: TGTGCCAGCAGCGTCGGGATCCCGGGACAGTCCCGGAACACTGAAGCTTTCTTT

j_gene: TRBJ2-1
d_gene: -
abundance: many
v_gene: TRBV29-1
CDR3aa: CSVEGEGSGVYNEQFF
CDR3nt: TGCAGCGTTGAGGGGGAGGGGTCAGGGGTATACAATGAGCAGTTCTTC

j_gene: TRBJ1-5
d_gene: TRBD1
abundance: few
v_gene: TRBV6-5
CDR3aa: CASSSTGQGANQPQHF
CDR3nt: TGTGCCAGCAGTTCCACCGGACAGGGGGCCAATCAGCCCCAGCATTTT

j_gene: TRBJ2-7
d_gene: TRBD1
abundance: few
v_gene: TRBV20-1
CDR3aa: CSAPGQGFHEQYF
CDR3nt: TGCAGTGCCCCGGGACAGGGTTTCCACGAGCAGTACTTC

j_gene: TRBJ2-1
d_gene: TRBD2
abundance: -
v_gene: TRBV6-1
CDR3aa: CASRLTGGHHNEQFF
CDR3nt: TGTGCCAGCAGACTCACGGGGGGGCATCACAATGAGCAGTTCTTC

j_gene: TRBJ1-2
d_gene: TRBD1
abundance: many
v_gene: TRBV29-1
CDR3aa: CSGRQGGGYTF
CDR3nt: TGCAGCGGCAGACAGGGAGGTGGCTACACCTTC

j_gene: TRBJ1-1
d_gene: TRBD1
abundance: -
v_gene: TRBV28
CDR3aa: CASRQGAISEAFF
CDR3nt: TGTGCCAGCAGACAGGGGGCTATCAGTGAAGCTTTCTTT

j_gene: TRBJ1-1
d_gene: -
abundance: many
v_gene: TRBV10-3
CDR3aa: CAISKEIMNTEAFF
CDR3nt: TGTGCCATCAGTAAAGAGATAATGAACACTGAAGCTTTCTTT

j_gene: TRBJ2-1
d_gene: -
abundance: few
v_gene: TRBV18
CDR3aa: CASSPKGLAGNEQFF
CDR3nt: TGTGCCAGCTCACCTAAGGGGCTAGCTGGGAATGAGCAGTTCTTC

j_gene: TRBJ2-7
d_gene: -
abundance: few
v_gene: TRBV6-1
CDR3aa: CASSGQRRDEQYF
CDR3nt: TGTGCCAGCAGTGGACAACGACGAGACGAGCAGTACTTC

j_gene: TRBJ2-7
d_gene: -
abundance: many
v_gene: TRBV12-3/TRBV12-4
CDR3aa: CASSPSQYEQYF
CDR3nt: TGTGCCAGCAGCCCATCTCAGTACGAGCAGTACTTC

j_gene: TRBJ2-5
d_gene: -
abundance: -
v_gene: TRBV5-1
CDR3aa: CASSIQTVQETQYF
CDR3nt: TGCGCCAGCAGCATCCAGACGGTTCAAGAGACCCAGTACTTC

j_gene: TRBJ1-3
d_gene: -
abundance: few
v_gene: TRBV4-3
CDR3aa: CASSQVAGAGNTIYF
CDR3nt: TGCGCCAGCAGCCAAGTCGCAGGGGCTGGAAACACCATATATTTT

j_gene: TRBJ1-4
d_gene: -
abundance: many
v_gene: TRBV7-2
CDR3aa: CASRNGATNEKLFF
CDR3nt: TGTGCCAGCCGGAACGGAGCAACTAATGAAAAACTGTTTTTT

j_gene: TRBJ2-1
d_gene: -
abundance: -
v_gene: TRBV24-1
CDR3aa: CATSDNEAADNEQFF
CDR3nt: TGTGCCACCAGTGACAACGAAGCAGCCGACAATGAGCAGTTCTTC

j_gene: TRBJ1-1
d_gene: TRBD1
abundance: -
v_gene: TRBV20-1
CDR3aa: CSARRGRATEAFF
CDR3nt: TGCAGTGCTCGCAGGGGGAGGGCCACTGAAGCTTTCTTT

j_gene: TRBJ2-7
d_gene: TRBD1
abundance: few
v_gene: TRBV6-1
CDR3aa: CASRDRGLYEQYF
CDR3nt: TGTGCCAGCAGAGACAGGGGGCTCTACGAGCAGTACTTC

j_gene: TRBJ1-2
d_gene: TRBD1
abundance: -
v_gene: TRBV7-2
CDR3aa: CASSLAGAGGNYGYTF
CDR3nt: TGTGCCAGCAGCTTAGCGGGGGCAGGGGGCAACTATGGCTACACCTTC